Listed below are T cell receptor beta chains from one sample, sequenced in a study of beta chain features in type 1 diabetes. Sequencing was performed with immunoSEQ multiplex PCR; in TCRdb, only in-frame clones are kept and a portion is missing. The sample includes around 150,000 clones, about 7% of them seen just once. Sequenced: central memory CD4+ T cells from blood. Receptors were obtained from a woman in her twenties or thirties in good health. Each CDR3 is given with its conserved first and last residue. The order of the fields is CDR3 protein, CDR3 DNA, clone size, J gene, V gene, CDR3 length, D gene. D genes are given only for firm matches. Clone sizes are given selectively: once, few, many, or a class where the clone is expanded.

CASSSTANNEQFF	TGTGCCAGCAGCTCCACTGCCAACAATGAGCAGTTCTTC	few	TRBJ2-1	TRBV5-6	13	.
CASSPGQGSETQYF	TGCGCCAGCAGCCCGGGACAGGGGTCGGAGACCCAGTACTTC	.	TRBJ2-5	TRBV5-1	14	TRBD1
CSVELREGYGYTF	TGCAGCGTTGAGCTACGGGAGGGCTATGGCTACACCTTC	.	TRBJ1-2	TRBV29-1	13	.
CAAMSPGQGPDTQYF	TGTGCCGCCATGTCCCCGGGACAGGGGCCAGATACGCAGTATTTT	.	TRBJ2-3	TRBV10-3	15	TRBD1
CASSPRDRGSGNTIYF	TGTGCCAGCAGCCCCCGGGACAGGGGCTCTGGAAACACCATATATTTT	.	TRBJ1-3	TRBV7-9	16	TRBD1
CASSQRRQGAYEQYF	TGCGCCAGCAGCCAACGCCGACAGGGTGCCTACGAGCAGTACTTC	many	TRBJ2-7	TRBV4-3	15	TRBD1
CASRRSGQGYQPQHF	TGTGCCAGCAGACGGAGCGGACAGGGCTATCAGCCCCAGCATTTT	few	TRBJ1-5	TRBV27	15	TRBD1
CASSHGGKNYGYTF	TGTGCCAGCAGCCATGGAGGCAAGAACTATGGCTACACCTTC	few	TRBJ1-2	TRBV14	14	.
CATSRVRTGSPSLAKNIQYF	TGTGCCACCAGCAGAGTTCGGACAGGCTCTCCTTCCCTAGCCAAAAACATTCAGTACTTC	few	TRBJ2-4	TRBV15	20	TRBD1
CAISGSGRSTDTQYF	TGTGCCATCAGTGGCAGCGGTAGAAGCACAGATACGCAGTATTTT	.	TRBJ2-3	TRBV10-3	15	.
CASLRSSGSDEQFF	TGTGCCAGCTTAAGGAGTAGCGGGTCTGATGAGCAGTTCTTC	many	TRBJ2-1	TRBV7-9	14	TRBD2
CASSQPSPGTGDGYTF	TGTGCCAGCAGCCAACCGAGCCCTGGGACAGGGGACGGCTACACCTTC	many	TRBJ1-2	TRBV4-2	16	TRBD1
CASSTMTGGTSDTQYF	TGTGCCAGCAGCACAATGACAGGGGGAACTTCAGATACGCAGTATTTT	.	TRBJ2-3	TRBV5-4	16	TRBD1
CASSSGGDGYEQYF	TGTGCCAGCAGCTCGGGCGGGGACGGCTACGAGCAGTACTTC	few	TRBJ2-7	TRBV7-9	14	.
CASSPDSVRYEQYF	TGTGCCAGCAGTCCGGACAGCGTACGGTACGAGCAGTACTTC	many	TRBJ2-7	TRBV28	14	.
CASSVVGGAGSEQYF	TGTGCCAGCAGCGTAGTCGGAGGGGCAGGGTCCGAGCAGTACTTC	few	TRBJ2-7	TRBV9	15	.
CASSIGRGAHGANVLTF	TGTGCCAGTAGTATAGGACGGGGGGCTCATGGGGCCAACGTCCTGACTTTC	few	TRBJ2-6	TRBV19	17	.
CASTSSDGARGYTF	TGTGCCAGCACCTCAAGTGATGGGGCGCGGGGCTACACCTTC	few	TRBJ1-2	TRBV28	14	.
CASSFSGDPYNEQFF	TGTGCCAGCAGTTTTAGCGGGGACCCCTACAATGAGCAGTTCTTC	few	TRBJ2-1	TRBV7-3	15	TRBD2
CAISEAGAGLREQYF	TGTGCCATCAGTGAGGCTGGGGCAGGGTTGAGGGAGCAGTACTTC	.	TRBJ2-7	TRBV10-3	15	.
CASSLFRGHEQFF	TGTGCCAGCAGCTTGTTCAGGGGTCATGAGCAGTTCTTC	many	TRBJ2-1	TRBV5-4	13	.
CASSLEQGGYEQYF	TGCGCCAGCAGCTTGGAACAGGGGGGCTACGAGCAGTACTTC	.	TRBJ2-7	TRBV5-1	14	TRBD1
CASSSSISYEQYF	TGTGCCAGCAGCTCCTCTATCTCCTACGAGCAGTACTTC	many	TRBJ2-7	TRBV7-2	13	.
CASSLVGGDQPQHF	TGTGCCAGCAGCTTAGTAGGGGGCGATCAGCCCCAGCATTTT	few	TRBJ1-5	TRBV7-2	14	TRBD1
CASNHRRGPSNTGELFF	TGTGCCAGTAACCATAGAAGGGGGCCATCGAACACCGGGGAGCTGTTTTTT	few	TRBJ2-2	TRBV19	17	TRBD1
CASSNQLAGEQFF	TGTGCCAGCAGCAACCAACTAGCGGGAGAGCAGTTCTTC	.	TRBJ2-1	TRBV7-2	13	TRBD2